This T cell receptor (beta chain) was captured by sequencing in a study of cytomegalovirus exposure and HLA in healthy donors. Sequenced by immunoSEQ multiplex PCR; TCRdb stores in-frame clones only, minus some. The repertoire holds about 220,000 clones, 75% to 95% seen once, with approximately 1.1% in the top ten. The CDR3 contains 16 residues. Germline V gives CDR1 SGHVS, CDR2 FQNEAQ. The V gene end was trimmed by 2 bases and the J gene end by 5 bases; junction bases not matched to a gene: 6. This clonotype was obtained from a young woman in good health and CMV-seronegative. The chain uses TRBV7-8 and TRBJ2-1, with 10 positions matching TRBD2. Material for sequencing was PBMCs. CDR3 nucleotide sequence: TGTGCCAGCAGCTTATTGGGACTAGCGTTCAACAATGAGCAGTTCTTC. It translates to CASSLLGLAFNNEQFF.